This TCR beta chain appears in the sequencing data of a study of blood T cell repertoires in COVID-19. Whole-study context: The analysed material was cDNA or gDNA that came from T cells, B-cell-depleted T cells, or PBMCs.

Sequencing was performed with immunoSEQ multiplex PCR; in TCRdb, only in-frame clones are kept and a portion is missing. The sample has about 87,000 clones, over 80% seen once. CDR1 and CDR2 (germline): MNHEY, SMNVEV (reference sequence). V was shortened by 9 bases and J by 3 bases, with 8 bases between the two germline ends. There are 11 residues in the CDR3. This sequence originates from an elderly man with acute or convalescent COVID-19. Sequencing used peripheral blood. The V gene is TRBV27, the J gene TRBJ1-1; D not resolved. The CDR3 DNA sequence: TGTGCCAGTGTTATCTACACTGAAGCTTTCTTT. Its protein is CASVIYTEAFF.